This TCR beta chain was sequenced for a study of CD8 T cells in ankylosing spondylitis. The CDR3 has 15 amino acids. Germline CDR1 reads SGHVS; CDR2 reads FNYEAQ. The ends lost 6 bases at V and 0 bases at J; junction bases unmatched: 2. By quantitative 5'-RACE with molecular barcodes, the TCR beta libraries were made. In TCRdb, the 5' RACE reads were re-called with MiXCR into one record per CDR3 protein. The profile covers 200,000 to 250,000 distinct CDR3 sequences, with approximately 7.6% appearing a single time and 4.8% taken by the ten largest. Study outcomes and limitations: Disease-linked clones had a CD8+ phenotype and relatively low frequency in peripheral blood. A subset of motif variants has previously been described in the synovial fluid and blood of reactive arthritis.

This clonotype was seen more than once but under ten times. Antigen unknown. A much larger clone lies a single base off, so this may be a read error. This clonotype was sampled from a female donor with ankylosing spondylitis or in good health (not recorded which). Sequenced material: blood, either unsorted or a sorted T cell fraction (not recorded which). The V call is TRBV7-6, the J call TRBJ2-2; 9 bases are shared with TRBD2. CDR3 loop: CASSPSGTNTGELFF. The CDR3 DNA sequence: TGTGCCAGCAGTCCTAGCGGGACGAACACCGGGGAGCTGTTTTTT. The whole variable domain, filled in from reference TRBV7-6 and TRBJ2-2, reads GAGVSQSPRYKVTKRGQDVALRCDPISGHVSLYWYRQALGQGPEFLTYFNYEAQQDKSGLPNDRFSAERPEGSISTLTIQRTEQRDSAMYRCASSPSGTNTGELFFGEGSRLTVL.